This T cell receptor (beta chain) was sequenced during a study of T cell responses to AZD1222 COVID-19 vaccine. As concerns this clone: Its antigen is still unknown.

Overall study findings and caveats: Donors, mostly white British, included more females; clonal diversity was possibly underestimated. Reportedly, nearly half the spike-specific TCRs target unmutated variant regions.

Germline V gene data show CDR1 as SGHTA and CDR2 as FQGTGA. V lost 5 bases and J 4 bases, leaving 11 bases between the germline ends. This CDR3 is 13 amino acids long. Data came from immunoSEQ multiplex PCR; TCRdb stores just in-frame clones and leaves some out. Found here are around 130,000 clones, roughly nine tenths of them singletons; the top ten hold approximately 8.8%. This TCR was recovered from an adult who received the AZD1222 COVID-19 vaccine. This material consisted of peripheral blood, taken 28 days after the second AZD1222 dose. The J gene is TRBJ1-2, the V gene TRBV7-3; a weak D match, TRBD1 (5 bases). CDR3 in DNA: TGTGCCAGCAGCGAACAGGCCGGCTATGGCTACACCTTC. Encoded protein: CASSEQAGYGYTF.